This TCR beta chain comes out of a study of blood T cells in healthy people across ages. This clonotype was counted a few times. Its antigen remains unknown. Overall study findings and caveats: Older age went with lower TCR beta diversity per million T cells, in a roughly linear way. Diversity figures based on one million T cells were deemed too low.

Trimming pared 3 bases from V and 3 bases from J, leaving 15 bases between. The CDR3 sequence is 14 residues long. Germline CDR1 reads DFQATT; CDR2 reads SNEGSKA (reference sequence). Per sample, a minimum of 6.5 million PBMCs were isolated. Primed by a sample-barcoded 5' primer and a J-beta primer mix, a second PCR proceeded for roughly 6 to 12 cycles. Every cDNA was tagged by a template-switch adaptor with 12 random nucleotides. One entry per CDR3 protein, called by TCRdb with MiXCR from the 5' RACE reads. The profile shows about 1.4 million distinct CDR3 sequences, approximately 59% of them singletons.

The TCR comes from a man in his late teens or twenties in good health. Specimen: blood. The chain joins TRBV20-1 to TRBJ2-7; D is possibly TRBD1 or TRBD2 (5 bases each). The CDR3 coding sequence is TGCAGTGCTAGCGACGGGGCCTCTCACTACGAGCAGTACTTC. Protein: CSASDGASHYEQYF.